A single sample gave rise to the 10 T cell receptor beta chains below, sequenced in a study of PD-1 blockade in classical Hodgkin lymphoma. Time point noted: cycle 4 day 1 (C4D1), after around six weeks of nivolumab. Every single patient, without exception, relapsed after autologous stem cell transplantation, and brentuximab vedotin exposure varied. The repertoire was sequenced with immunoSEQ multiplex PCR; TCRdb's copy has only in-frame clones and lacks some. Of over 50,000 clones detected, 87% appear once; the ten largest clones hold more than 8%. The material sequenced was peripheral blood mononuclear cells (PBMCs), taken before the fourth cycle of nivolumab. The receptors were sampled from a human donor with classical Hodgkin lymphoma.

The V call is TRBV10-2, the J call TRBJ2-7; TRBD1 is a possible D gene (6 bases). Germline V CDR1 and CDR2: WSHSY, SAAADI. Trimming pared 3 bases from V and 2 bases from J, leaving 8 bases between. The CDR3 has 13 residues. The CDR3 region is CASSDTGTYEQYF. In nucleotides, the CDR3 is TGCGCCAGCAGTGATACAGGGACCTACGAGCAGTACTTC.

The chain links TRBV5-1 to TRBJ1-3, with D unresolved. The CDR3 sequence is 15 residues long. The germline gives CDR1 SGHRS, CDR2 YFSETQ. V lost 5 bases, J lost 0 bases, and 12 bases lay in between. CDR3 protein: CASRAESSSGNTIYF. CDR3 DNA sequence: TGCGCCAGCAGGGCGGAGTCGAGCTCTGGAAACACCATATATTTT.

The J gene is TRBJ1-4, the V gene TRBV12-5; D gene unclear. Germline loops: CDR1 LGHNT, CDR2 FRNRAP. The length of the CDR3 is 14 residues. The V end was cut by 7 bases, the J end by 8 bases, with 17 bases between. The CDR3 loop reads CASAPEDGPEKLFF. The CDR3 DNA reads as TGTGCTAGTGCTCCCGAAGACGGCCCAGAAAAACTGTTTTTT.

This clone occurred once. The chain employs TRBV6-6 and TRBJ2-2; D is uncertain. The CDR3 contains 12 residues. Germline values: CDR1 MNHNY, CDR2 SVGAGI (reference sequence). The ends were cut back, 8 bases at V and 6 bases at J, with 10 bases in the middle. The chain's CDR3 is CASASQAGELFF. CDR3 sequence (DNA): TGTGCCAGCGCTTCACAAGCCGGGGAGCTGTTTTTT.

The chain has TRBV6-5 and TRBJ2-1; TRBD2 might be the D (5 bases). The CDR3 loop spans 14 amino acids. The ends were cut back, 6 bases at V and 2 bases at J, with 11 bases in the middle. Per the germline V gene, CDR1 is MNHEY and CDR2 is SVGAGI. DNA for the CDR3: TGTGCCAGCAGCCCCTCCGGGGCCTACAATGAGCAGTTCTTC. It encodes CASSPSGAYNEQFF.

The chain combines TRBV14 with TRBJ1-6; TRBD1 is a possible D gene (6 bases). This CDR3 contains 15 residues. V lost 2 bases, J lost 7 bases, and 12 bases lay in between. Per germline, CDR1 SGHDN and CDR2 FVKESK. The CDR3 here is CASSQTDSSNSPLHF. CDR3 bases: TGTGCCAGCAGCCAAACGGACAGTTCCAATTCACCCCTCCACTTT.

The chain uses TRBV7-9 and TRBJ2-3; TRBD2 is a possible D gene (6 bases). Germline V gene sequence: CDR1 SEHNR, CDR2 FQNEAQ (reference sequence). Trimming pared 4 bases from V and 14 bases from J, leaving 19 bases between. This CDR3 has 13 residues. The DNA for the CDR3 is TGTGCCAGCAGCTCCGCCGGCGGCCTCGGGGGGTATTTT. Translation: CASSSAGGLGGYF. Full variable domain (missing parts from reference TRBV7-9 and TRBJ2-3): DTGVSQNPRHKITKRGQNVTFRCDPISEHNRLYWYRQTLGQGPEFLTYFQNEAQLEKSRLLSDRFSAERPKGSFSTLEIQRTEQGDSAMYLCASSSAGGLGGYFGPGTRLTVL.

This clone was found a few times. The chain joins TRBV19 to TRBJ1-1, with no clear D. Germline CDR1 and CDR2: LNHDA and SQIVND (reference sequence). Trimming took off 5 bases at V and 1 base at J, with 14 bases between the two ends. This CDR3 has 15 amino acids. CDR3 sequence: CASSAPPWGNTEAFF. For the CDR3, the DNA is TGTGCCAGTAGTGCCCCCCCGTGGGGGAACACTGAAGCTTTCTTT. The full variable domain, in which reference TRBV19 and TRBJ1-1 provide the parts outside the CDR3, is DGGITQSPKYLFRKEGQNVTLSCEQNLNHDAMYWYRQDPGQGLRLIYYSQIVNDFQKGDIAEGYSVSREKKESFPLTVTSAQKNPTAFYLCASSAPPWGNTEAFFGQGTRLTVV.

The chain employs TRBV4-1 and TRBJ2-1; D is ambiguous. Trimming removed 4 bases from V and 0 bases from J, with 13 bases in between. The CDR3 length is 16 residues. CDR1 is MGHRA and CDR2 is YSYEKL in the germline V gene. CDR3 loop: CASSLAGASSYNEQFF. In DNA, the CDR3 is TGCGCCAGCAGCCTTGCAGGCGCAAGCTCCTACAATGAGCAGTTCTTC.

The chain joins TRBV7-9 to TRBJ2-5; 10 bases align to TRBD2. V dropped 1 base and J dropped 3; count of bases not matched to a gene: 2. Germline V lookup: CDR1 SEHNR, CDR2 FQNEAQ (reference sequence). The CDR3 extends over 15 amino acids. The CDR3 region is CASSLGAGGKETQYF. The CDR3 coding sequence is TGTGCCAGCAGCTTAGGAGCGGGGGGGAAAGAGACCCAGTACTTC.